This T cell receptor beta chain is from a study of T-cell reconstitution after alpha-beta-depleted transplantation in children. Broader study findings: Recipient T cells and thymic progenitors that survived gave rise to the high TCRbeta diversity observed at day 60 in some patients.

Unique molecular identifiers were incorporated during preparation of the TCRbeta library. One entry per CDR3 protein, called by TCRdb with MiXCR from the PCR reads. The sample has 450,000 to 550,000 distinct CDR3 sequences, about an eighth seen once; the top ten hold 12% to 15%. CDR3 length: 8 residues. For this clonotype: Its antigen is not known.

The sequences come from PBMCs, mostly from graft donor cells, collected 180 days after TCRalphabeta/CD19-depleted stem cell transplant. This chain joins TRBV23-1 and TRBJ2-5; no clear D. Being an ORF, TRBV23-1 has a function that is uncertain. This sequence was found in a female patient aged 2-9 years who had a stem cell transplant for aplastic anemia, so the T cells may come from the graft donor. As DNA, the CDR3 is TGCTGGGCTGAGACCCAGTACTTC. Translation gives CWAETQYF.